These 25 T cell receptor beta chains originate from one sample sequenced in a study of graft-versus-host responses after intestinal transplantation. This table comes from immunoSEQ multiplex PCR, and its TCRdb copy is limited to in-frame clones, with some not included. The table lists about 29,000 clones, nearly 90% of them singletons. Here the sequenced sample was PBMCs, taken about 430 days after intestinal transplantation. All receptors derive from a human patient who received an intestinal transplant, so some T cells may come from the graft donor.

The CDR3 loop is CASSLGQPQHF. The CDR3 coding sequence is TGTGCCAGCAGTTTGGGTCAGCCCCAGCATTTT. The chain uses TRBV28 and TRBJ1-5; D unresolved. V shed 3 bases and J shed 6 bases, with 3 bases lying between them. This CDR3 has 11 residues. In germline, CDR1 is MDHEN, CDR2 SYDVKM.

Points on this clone: One end of the junction varies from germline; a read error may be responsible. The chain couples TRBV6-1 to TRBJ1-1; perhaps TRBD1 as D (5 bases). Germline CDR1 is MNHNS and CDR2 is SASEGT. The CDR3 is 11 residues long. The CDR3 region is CASSTLGVSLF. The CDR3 region has the DNA TGTGCCAGCAGCACACTGGGGGTTTCGCTCTTT.

This clone was observed a handful of times. The rearrangement uses TRBV7-2 and TRBJ1-5, with TRBD1 identical over 8 bases. After removal of 1 base from V and 5 bases from J, the junction contained 1 base not matched to a gene. The CDR3 extends over 14 amino acids. Germline V CDR1 and CDR2: SGHTA, FQGNSA. The CDR3 DNA sequence: TGTGCCAGCAGCTTAGGGACAGGGTATCAGCCCCAGCATTTT. Its protein product is CASSLGTGYQPQHF.

This rearrangement joins TRBV5-1 to TRBJ2-7; 7 bases match TRBD1. With V trimmed by 4 bases and J by 2 bases, 9 bases remained unmatched. This CDR3 is 15 amino acids long. Germline CDR1 is SGHRS and CDR2 is YFSETQ. The CDR3 DNA is TGCGCCAGCAGCAGAGGAGTCGGACAGGCCTACGAGCAGTACTTC. Protein: CASSRGVGQAYEQYF.

This rearrangement joins TRBV5-1 to TRBJ1-1, with 8 bases lining up with TRBD1. V dropped 4 bases and J dropped 1; count of bases not matched to a gene: 9. The germline V gene has CDR1 SGHRS and CDR2 YFSETQ. This CDR3 has 16 residues. The CDR3 DNA follows: TGCGCCAGCAGCCCTAATTCAGGACAGGGGAACACTGAAGCTTTCTTT. This sequence encodes CASSPNSGQGNTEAFF. Based on the CDR3 plus reference TRBV5-1 and TRBJ1-1, the full variable domain is KAGVTQTPRYLIKTRGQQVTLSCSPISGHRSVSWYQQTPGQGLQFLFEYFSETQRNKGNFPGRFSGRQFSNSRSEMNVSTLELGDSALYLCASSPNSGQGNTEAFFGQGTRLTVV.

The V call is TRBV9, the J call TRBJ1-2; TRBD1 might be the D (5 bases). The V gene's germline CDR1 is SGDLS and CDR2 YYNGEE. Trimming left V 3 bases short and J 8 bases short, with 17 bases between. This CDR3 region has 14 residues. The CDR3: CASSDAGTRPGYTF. CDR3 DNA sequence: TGTGCCAGCAGCGATGCCGGGACGCGGCCCGGCTACACCTTC.

The chain has TRBV28 and TRBJ1-5; TRBD1 matches 9 bases. This CDR3 has 16 residues. The germline V gene encodes CDR1 MDHEN and CDR2 SYDVKM. Trimming cost V 5 bases and J 6 bases; bases outside gene matches: 11. In DNA form, the CDR3 reads TGTGCCAGCAGTCCCCACGGACAGGGGCAGGGTCAGCCCCAGCATTTT. Residues: CASSPHGQGQGQPQHF.

This clone was counted a single time. The rearrangement joins TRBV2 to TRBJ2-3; 8 bases agree with TRBD2. Germline V gene data show CDR1 as SNHLY and CDR2 as FYNNEI. The CDR3 runs to 14 residues. Unmatched junction bases numbered 2, after V lost 4 bases and J lost 2 bases. This CDR3 is CASSAGGLTDTQYF. In DNA form, the CDR3 reads TGTGCCAGCAGTGCGGGGGGGCTCACAGATACGCAGTATTTT. Looking up the rest from reference TRBV2 and TRBJ2-3 gives the full variable domain: EPEVTQTPSHQVTQMGQEVILRCVPISNHLYFYWYRQILGQKVEFLVSFYNNEISEKSEIFDDQFSVERPDGSNFTLKIRSTKLEDSAMYFCASSAGGLTDTQYFGPGTRLTVL.

The V and J genes are TRBV19 and TRBJ1-1; D unclear. V was trimmed by 2 bases and J by 2 bases, leaving 6 bases between them. CDR1 and CDR2 from the germline V gene are LNHDA and SQIVND (reference sequence). The CDR3 is made up of 13 amino acids. CDR3 sequence reads: CASSIQANTEAFF. CDR3 DNA: TGTGCCAGTAGTATACAGGCCAACACTGAAGCTTTCTTT. Full variable domain (missing parts from reference TRBV19 and TRBJ1-1): DGGITQSPKYLFRKEGQNVTLSCEQNLNHDAMYWYRQDPGQGLRLIYYSQIVNDFQKGDIAEGYSVSREKKESFPLTVTSAQKNPTAFYLCASSIQANTEAFFGQGTRLTVV.

The chain carries TRBV28 and TRBJ2-7; D remains unclear. V lost 7 bases and J lost 4, with 11 bases in between. Germline V lookup: CDR1 MDHEN, CDR2 SYDVKM. The CDR3 contains 12 residues. This CDR3 is CASMVLGYEQYF. CDR3 in DNA: TGTGCCAGCATGGTTCTTGGTTACGAGCAGTACTTC.

The chain is built from TRBV19 and TRBJ1-2; D is uncertain. V lost 1 base, J lost 4 bases, and 10 bases lay in between. The CDR3 has 14 amino acids. Germline V gives CDR1 LNHDA, CDR2 SQIVND (reference sequence). In DNA form, the CDR3 reads TGTGCCAGTAGTATAGCGTCCAGGCTCTATGGCTACACCTTC. Amino acids: CASSIASRLYGYTF. Supplemented by reference TRBV19 and TRBJ1-2, the full variable domain reads DGGITQSPKYLFRKEGQNVTLSCEQNLNHDAMYWYRQDPGQGLRLIYYSQIVNDFQKGDIAEGYSVSREKKESFPLTVTSAQKNPTAFYLCASSIASRLYGYTFGSGTRLTVV.

This chain uses TRBV13 with TRBJ2-6, with unresolved D. The CDR3 covers 17 residues. Trimming removed 0 bases at V and 0 bases at J, with 9 bases between. CDR1 is PRHDT, CDR2 FYEKMQ, per germline (reference sequence). CDR3 in amino acids: CASSLGADTSGANVLTF. The CDR3, as DNA: TGTGCCAGCAGCTTAGGGGCCGACACCTCTGGGGCCAACGTCCTGACTTTC.

CDR3 DNA sequence: TGTGCCAGCACAGACTACAGCTCCTACGAGCAGTACTTC. Its translation is CASTDYSSYEQYF. V usage is TRBV2 and J usage is TRBJ2-7; perhaps TRBD2 as D (5 bases). The germline gives CDR1 SNHLY, CDR2 FYNNEI. The CDR3 is 13 residues long. Trimming took 7 bases from V and 0 from J, leaving 10 bases between them.

The rearrangement uses TRBV7-6 and TRBJ1-2; D is unclear. Looked up from germline, CDR1 is SGHVS and CDR2 is FNYEAQ. The CDR3 covers 13 residues. Trimming took 1 base from V and 7 from J, leaving 10 bases between them. DNA of the CDR3: TGTGCCAGCAGCTTAGATAGCTCAGGTGGCTACACCTTC. Its protein is CASSLDSSGGYTF.

The chain joins TRBV7-9 to TRBJ2-1; 8 nucleotides agree with TRBD1. CDR3 size: 16 residues. With V trimmed by 2 bases and J by 5 bases, 8 bases remained unmatched. Looked up from germline, CDR1 is SEHNR and CDR2 is FQNEAQ (reference sequence). CDR3 sequence reads: CASSLYDRGSHNEQFF. The CDR3 DNA reads as TGTGCCAGCAGCTTATATGACAGGGGAAGTCACAATGAGCAGTTCTTC.

The chain couples TRBV27 to TRBJ2-2; D ambiguous. Germline CDR1 and CDR2: MNHEY and SMNVEV (reference sequence). Deletions cut 5 bases from V and 4 bases from J, with 8 bases between. This CDR3 has 13 residues. The CDR3 reads CASSAPGTGELFF. The CDR3 DNA is TGTGCCAGCAGTGCCCCGGGCACCGGGGAGCTGTTTTTT.

This chain uses TRBV5-1 with TRBJ1-1, with 8 bases that match TRBD1. Germline CDR1 is SGHRS and CDR2 is YFSETQ. There are 16 residues in the CDR3. V lost 8 bases, J lost 3 bases, and 15 bases stayed unmatched. CDR3 in amino acids: CARNGQGGYVDTEAFF. The CDR3 nucleotides are TGCGCCAGGAACGGACAGGGCGGGTACGTTGACACTGAAGCTTTCTTT. The full variable domain, completed using reference TRBV5-1 and TRBJ1-1, is KAGVTQTPRYLIKTRGQQVTLSCSPISGHRSVSWYQQTPGQGLQFLFEYFSETQRNKGNFPGRFSGRQFSNSRSEMNVSTLELGDSALYLCARNGQGGYVDTEAFFGQGTRLTVV.

The chain carries TRBV7-8 and TRBJ1-5; D gene ambiguous. Per the germline V gene, CDR1 is SGHVS and CDR2 is FQNEAQ. The CDR3 runs to 15 residues. With 0 bases removed from V and 8 bases from J, the gap between germline ends came to 14 bases. CDR3 residues: CASSLALEGGEPQHF. The CDR3 coding sequence is TGTGCCAGCAGCTTAGCGTTGGAGGGAGGAGAGCCCCAGCATTTT.

The chain joins TRBV23-1 to TRBJ1-1; D unclear. TRBV23-1 is sorted into the ORF group, with uncertain function. The CDR3 loop spans 12 amino acids. Trimming shortened V by 0 bases and J by 6 bases, and 5 bases separated the two germline ends. The CDR3 region is CASSQSPPEAFF. The CDR3 DNA reads TGCGCCAGCAGTCAATCCCCCCCTGAAGCTTTCTTT.

J is TRBJ2-1 and V is TRBV18; weak D call: TRBD2 (7 bases). The germline gives CDR1 KGHSH, CDR2 LQKENI. V lost 5 bases, J lost 2 bases, and 16 bases lay in between. CDR3 length equals 16 residues. The DNA for the CDR3 is TGTGCCAGCTCAGGGGGGGCGCGGGCTACCTACAATGAGCAGTTCTTC. Protein: CASSGGARATYNEQFF.

The chain recombines TRBV9 with TRBJ1-2, with unresolved D. Trimming removed 2 bases at V and 6 bases at J, with 14 bases between. This CDR3 is 14 amino acids long. Germline V CDR1 and CDR2: SGDLS, YYNGEE. CDR3 sequence (DNA): TGTGCCAGCAGCGTTCTGGAAGGGTATGATGGCTACACCTTC. It encodes CASSVLEGYDGYTF.

This clone was seen a single time. The chain is built from TRBV30 and TRBJ1-2; no firm D call. V was pared by 2 bases and J by 6 bases, with 7 bases between. The germline V gene encodes CDR1 GTSNPN and CDR2 SVGIG (reference sequence). The CDR3 has 11 amino acids. The CDR3 is CAWSWEDGYTF. CDR3 DNA sequence: TGTGCCTGGAGTTGGGAGGATGGCTACACCTTC.

The genes are TRBV5-5 and TRBJ2-7; TRBD2 is a possible D gene (6 bases). This CDR3 has 15 amino acids. V shed 0 bases and J shed 5 bases, with 15 bases lying between them. Germline loops: CDR1 SGHKS, CDR2 YYEKEE (reference sequence). Here the CDR3 DNA reads TGTGCCAGCAGCTTGGATGCCCGGGGGTATGACGAGCAGTACTTC. It encodes CASSLDARGYDEQYF.

The V and J genes are TRBV18 and TRBJ1-5; D remains ambiguous. Per germline, CDR1 KGHSH and CDR2 LQKENI. This CDR3 is built from 13 residues. V was pared by 1 base and J by 2 bases, with 3 bases between. CDR3 sequence reads: CASSPQGNQPQHF. The CDR3 coding sequence is TGTGCCAGCTCACCACAGGGCAATCAGCCCCAGCATTTT.

This rearrangement joins TRBV25-1 to TRBJ1-2; D call uncertain. Germline lookup yields CDR1 MGHDK and CDR2 SYGVNS. The CDR3 length is 13 residues. Trimming removed 2 bases at V and 3 bases at J, with 7 bases between. CDR3 coding DNA: TGTGCCAGCAGTGAACAGTTTGACTATGGCTACACCTTC. Its translation: CASSEQFDYGYTF.